The clone carrying this T cell receptor beta chain was seen many times. Amplified regions were TCR beta CDR3 sequences from RNA transcripts. TCR CDR3 underwent first-round RT-PCR with the HTBI primer set. TCRdb reprocessed the multiplex PCR reads with MiXCR, giving one entry per CDR3 protein. The repertoire consists of over 250,000 distinct CDR3 sequences, with over 15% occurring once and the leading ten covering approximately 60%. Germline V gene lookup returns CDR1 KGHDR and CDR2 SFDVKD. Trimming took off 2 bases at V and 0 bases at J, with 8 bases between the two ends. This CDR3 comprises 15 residues. A roughly 9.3 ml volume of fresh peripheral blood provided the PBMCs. The data derive from a study of T cells in Graves' hyperthyroidism and ophthalmopathy.

This TCR was sampled from a woman aged 60-75 years with Graves' ophthalmopathy. V usage is TRBV24-1 and J usage is TRBJ2-3; D uncertain. The sequenced material came from blood. The CDR3 reads CATSDSTASTDTQYF. The CDR3 DNA sequence: TGTGCCACCAGTGATTCGACCGCTAGCACAGATACGCAGTATTTT.